These 5 T cell receptor beta chains came from one sample sequenced in a study of T cell changes during pregnancy in multiple sclerosis. TCRdb's copy holds only in-frame clones and misses some; the assay was immunoSEQ multiplex PCR. The repertoire includes 70,000 to 95,000 clones, 80% to 95% of them detected once, and approximately 4.5% sits in the top ten. Material: peripheral blood, obtained in the first trimester of pregnancy. The receptors here all came from a female donor with multiple sclerosis, enrolled in a pregnancy study.

In this sample, this clone turned up a few times. V and J are TRBV14 and TRBJ2-3; no clear D gene. V was cut by 1 base and J by 1 base, with 3 bases left in between. This CDR3 region has 13 residues. From germline, CDR1 is SGHDN and CDR2 FVKESK. CDR3 DNA sequence: TGTGCCAGCAGCCAAGTCGGCACAGATACGCAGTATTTT. This translates into CASSQVGTDTQYF.

This chain uses TRBV30 with TRBJ1-4; 7 positions agree with TRBD1. There are 14 residues in the CDR3. From germline, CDR1 is GTSNPN and CDR2 SVGIG (reference sequence). V was clipped by 0 bases and J by 3 bases; unmatched bases: 1. The CDR3 DNA reads TGTGCCTGGAGTGTAGGGGGCTCTAATGAAAAACTGTTTTTT. It yields the protein CAWSVGGSNEKLFF.

The chain has TRBV9 and TRBJ1-2; D remains ambiguous. V was shortened by 0 bases and J by 4 bases, with 4 bases between the two germline ends. This CDR3 spans 12 amino acids. Germline CDR1 SGDLS, CDR2 YYNGEE. The CDR3 is CASSVAGYGYTF. As DNA, the CDR3 is TGTGCCAGCAGCGTAGCAGGCTATGGCTACACCTTC.

The chain has TRBV2 and TRBJ1-3, with 8 bases lining up with TRBD1. Germline lookup yields CDR1 SNHLY and CDR2 FYNNEI. With V trimmed by 2 bases and J by 4 bases, 7 bases remained unmatched. This CDR3 contains 16 residues. The CDR3 loop reads CASSEKRTGNGNTIYF. CDR3 DNA: TGTGCCAGCAGTGAAAAGCGGACAGGGAACGGAAACACCATATATTTT.

This CDR3 is CASRSTGGNYGYTF. In DNA form, the CDR3 reads TGTGCCAGCAGGTCGACAGGGGGCAACTATGGCTACACCTTC. The chain joins TRBV27 to TRBJ1-2, with 10 bases matching TRBD1. The CDR3 covers 14 residues. The J segment lost 2 bases and the V segment lost 6 bases, leaving 3 bases of the junction unmatched. CDR1 MNHEY and CDR2 SMNVEV come from the germline V gene (reference sequence).